This passage covers 30 T cell receptor beta chains from one sample sequenced in a study of Ad26.COV2.S vaccination and SARS-CoV-2 variants. Treatment noted: 15 to 20 received Ad26.COV2.S at low or high dose, single or two shots; 5 received placebo; per-sample allocation not given. Following the first vaccine or placebo injection, samples were taken on day 63. The method was immunoSEQ multiplex PCR; TCRdb's version includes in-frame clones alone and lacks a portion of them. The table shows 350,000 to 400,000 clones, with approximately 91% occurring only once. Specimen: peripheral blood, collected in a trial of Ad26.COV2.S vaccine versus placebo. The receptors were gathered from a person between 18 and 60 years old who received the Ad26.COV2.S COVID-19 vaccine or a placebo.

This rearrangement joins TRBV6-5 to TRBJ2-2; TRBD2 matches 8 bases. The germline gives CDR1 MNHEY, CDR2 SVGAGI. With V trimmed by 10 bases and J by 2 bases, 6 bases remained unmatched. The CDR3 loop spans 14 amino acids. The CDR3: CAMTGGGNTGELFF. The CDR3 bases are TGTGCCATGACGGGGGGGGGCAACACCGGGGAGCTGTTTTTT.

This chain uses TRBV5-8 with TRBJ1-2; perhaps TRBD1 as D (5 bases). The CDR3 is 16 amino acids. The germline gives CDR1 SGHTS, CDR2 YDEGEE. V lost 0 bases to trimming and J lost 4 bases, with 16 bases between them. In DNA, the CDR3 is TGTGCCAGCAGCTTGGGGGGCAGTCCTGGGGGCTATGGCTACACCTTC. Protein: CASSLGGSPGGYGYTF.

This chain links TRBV6-1 with TRBJ2-3; 7 nucleotides match TRBD1. The germline V gene encodes CDR1 MNHNS and CDR2 SASEGT. The ends lost 2 bases at V and 3 bases at J; junction bases unmatched: 5. This CDR3 is 15 amino acids long. CDR3 sequence reads: CASSESKGQTDTQYF. CDR3 in DNA: TGTGCCAGCAGTGAATCGAAGGGACAGACAGATACGCAGTATTTT.

The chain employs TRBV5-1 and TRBJ2-7; D unresolved. Germline V lookup: CDR1 SGHRS, CDR2 YFSETQ. V lost 3 bases and J lost 2, with 9 bases in between. The CDR3 has 13 residues. CDR3 protein: CASSWGYAYEQYF. CDR3 nucleotide sequence: TGCGCCAGCAGCTGGGGATACGCCTACGAGCAGTACTTC.

The J gene is TRBJ2-1, the V gene TRBV7-2; D remains ambiguous. The CDR3 totals 13 residues. V was pared by 1 base and J by 6 bases, with 7 bases between. Looked up from germline, CDR1 is SGHTA and CDR2 is FQGNSA. CDR3 DNA: TGTGCCAGCAGCTTAGTAACCCGCAATGAGCAGTTCTTC. It codes for CASSLVTRNEQFF.

CDR3 in DNA: TGTGCCAGTCTCCGGGACAGGATAGGGGAGACCCAGTACTTC. This gives the protein CASLRDRIGETQYF. The chain is built from TRBV2 and TRBJ2-5; 8 positions agree with TRBD1. Trimming at V came to 9 bases and at J to 5 bases, leaving 11 bases not matched to a gene. The CDR3 covers 14 residues. The germline V gene encodes CDR1 SNHLY and CDR2 FYNNEI.

CDR3 amino acids: CASSRLAGSSTDTQYF. CDR3 in DNA: TGTGCCAGCAGCCGACTAGCGGGGTCGAGCACAGATACGCAGTATTTT. The rearrangement links TRBV3-1 (or the pseudogene TRBV3-2) to TRBJ2-3, with 11 bases that match TRBD2. The CDR3 has 16 amino acids. The J segment lost 0 bases and the V segment lost 4 bases, leaving 3 bases of the junction unmatched. Germline V gene lookup returns CDR1 LGHDT and CDR2 YNNKEL (reference sequence).

The chain employs TRBV18 and TRBJ1-6; a weak D match, TRBD1 (6 bases). The CDR3 is 13 residues long. Trimming cost V 6 bases and J 7 bases, with 10 bases left between them. The germline V gene encodes CDR1 KGHSH and CDR2 LQKENI. CDR3 sequence: CASSVGGNSPLHF. For the CDR3, the DNA is TGTGCCAGCTCCGTTGGGGGCAATTCACCCCTCCACTTT.

The chain recombines TRBV9 with TRBJ2-3, with 10 bases that match TRBD1. This CDR3 has 21 residues. Germline lookup yields CDR1 SGDLS and CDR2 YYNGEE. V trimming: 3 bases; J trimming: 1 base; junction bases outside the gene matches: 20. In DNA, the CDR3 is TGTGCCAGCAGCGGAGGACAGGGGGGAATTACGGGGCTAACTCGCACAGATACGCAGTATTTT. Translating it yields CASSGGQGGITGLTRTDTQYF.

V gene TRBV7-8 combines with J gene TRBJ2-3; 10 bases agree with TRBD2. The germline V gene has CDR1 SGHVS and CDR2 FQNEAQ. The V gene end was trimmed by 4 bases and the J gene end by 3 bases; junction bases not matched to a gene: 7. The CDR3 covers 16 residues. CDR3 in amino acids: CASSSLSGGKTDTQYF. DNA of the CDR3: TGTGCCAGCAGCTCGCTTAGCGGGGGGAAAACAGATACGCAGTATTTT.

This chain connects TRBV27 to TRBJ2-2; D call uncertain. V dropped 0 bases and J dropped 4 bases, with 9 bases sitting between them. This CDR3 has 15 residues. Germline V gene lookup returns CDR1 MNHEY and CDR2 SMNVEV (reference sequence). For the CDR3, the DNA is TGTGCCAGCAGTTTATCTCCCAGGCTCACCGGGGAGCTGTTTTTT. Its protein product is CASSLSPRLTGELFF.

This chain joins TRBV7-9 and TRBJ2-7; the match to TRBD2 covers 7 bases. The CDR3 covers 15 residues. J gave up 4 bases and V 2 bases, and 8 bases lay outside the gene matches. CDR1 and CDR2 from the germline V gene are SEHNR and FQNEAQ (reference sequence). DNA of the CDR3: TGTGCCAGCAGCTTACGGGCTAGCGGACCTTACGAGCAGTACTTC. This encodes CASSLRASGPYEQYF.

The chain carries TRBV6-4 and TRBJ2-7; D is undetermined. The CDR3 contains 13 residues. V was clipped by 4 bases and J by 5 bases, with 12 bases between them. Germline-derived CDR1 and CDR2 are MRHNA and SNTAGT. This chain's CDR3 is CASSGHKLDEQYF. The CDR3 DNA is TGTGCCAGCAGTGGCCACAAATTGGACGAGCAGTACTTC.

DNA for the CDR3: TGCGCCAGCAGCGGGGGACTAGCGGAGACCCAGTACTTC. Encoded protein: CASSGGLAETQYF. The chain is built from TRBV5-1 and TRBJ2-5, with 10 bases fitting TRBD2. The CDR3 runs 13 residues. V trimming: 4 bases; J trimming: 5 bases; junction bases outside the gene matches: 2. Germline assignment: CDR1 SGHRS and CDR2 YFSETQ.

V gene TRBV18 combines with J gene TRBJ2-2, with TRBD1 identical over 8 bases. This CDR3 has 14 residues. The V segment lost 10 bases and the J segment 3 bases; nucleotides outside the gene matches: 7. In germline, CDR1 is KGHSH, CDR2 LQKENI. The CDR3 protein is CATAGGRDTGELFF. The CDR3 nucleotides read TGTGCCACCGCAGGGGGCCGGGACACCGGGGAGCTGTTTTTT.

This chain uses TRBV15 with TRBJ2-3; D uncertain. The CDR3 sequence is 13 residues long. CDR1 is LNHNV and CDR2 is YYDKDF in the germline V gene (reference sequence). Trimming shortened V by 1 base and J by 5 bases, and 7 bases separated the two germline ends. The CDR3 nucleotides read TGTGCCACCAGCAGAGGGAACCTAGATACGCAGTATTTT. It specifies CATSRGNLDTQYF. The variable domain in full, with the rest retrieved from reference TRBV15 and TRBJ2-3, is DAMVIQNPRYQVTQFGKPVTLSCSQTLNHNVMYWYQQKSSQAPKLLFHYYDKDFNNEADTPDNFQSRRPNTSFCFLDIRSPGLGDTAMYLCATSRGNLDTQYFGPGTRLTVL.

The J gene is TRBJ1-5, the V gene TRBV10-3; D is uncertain. Trimming shortened V by 4 bases and J by 6 bases, and 10 bases separated the two germline ends. Germline loops: CDR1 ENHRY, CDR2 SYGVKD. The CDR3 contains 13 residues. The CDR3 coding sequence is TGTGCCATCAGTGCCGACCAGACTCAGCCCCAGCATTTT. Amino acid sequence: CAISADQTQPQHF.

The V gene is TRBV13, the J gene TRBJ1-4; 7 bases line up with TRBD1. The CDR3 has 13 residues. Trimming at V came to 3 bases and at J to 8 bases, leaving 3 bases not matched to a gene. Germline values: CDR1 PRHDT, CDR2 FYEKMQ (reference sequence). The CDR3 here is CASSFGTDEKLFF. The CDR3 DNA is TGTGCCAGCAGCTTCGGGACAGACGAAAAACTGTTTTTT.

This clone was detected only once. The chain has TRBV2 and TRBJ1-2, with a tentative D call TRBD1 (5 bases). With 7 bases removed from V and 8 bases from J, the gap between germline ends came to 11 bases. The CDR3 is 11 amino acids. The germline V gene encodes CDR1 SNHLY and CDR2 FYNNEI. The CDR3: CASNRLRGYTF. The DNA for the CDR3 is TGTGCCAGCAACAGGCTGAGGGGCTACACCTTC.

This chain uses TRBV7-6 with TRBJ2-5; no clear D. V lost 5 bases and J 8 bases, leaving 3 bases between the germline ends. Germline CDR1 and CDR2: SGHVS and FNYEAQ. The CDR3 loop spans 9 amino acids. The CDR3 nucleotides are TGTGCCAGCAGCCCCACCCAGTACTTC. This sequence encodes CASSPTQYF. Full variable domain (outside the CDR3, taken from reference TRBV7-6 and TRBJ2-5): GAGVSQSPRYKVTKRGQDVALRCDPISGHVSLYWYRQALGQGPEFLTYFNYEAQQDKSGLPNDRFSAERPEGSISTLTIQRTEQRDSAMYRCASSPTQYFGPGTRLLVL.

The chain has TRBV3-1 (or the pseudogene TRBV3-2) and TRBJ1-1; no clear D. CDR3 length: 13 residues. The V end was cut by 3 bases, the J end by 10 bases, with 15 bases between. In germline, CDR1 is LGHDT, CDR2 YNNKEL (reference sequence). For the CDR3, the DNA is TGTGCCAGCAGCCAGCCTTTAGGACGGGGAGCTTTCTTT. The encoded protein is CASSQPLGRGAFF.

The J gene is TRBJ2-2, the V gene TRBV27; TRBD2 matches at 9 bases. V dropped 6 bases and J dropped 4; count of bases not matched to a gene: 6. The CDR3 spans 15 residues. From germline, CDR1 is MNHEY and CDR2 SMNVEV (reference sequence). Here the CDR3 DNA reads TGTGCCAGCAGCCGGACTAGCGAGATCACCGGGGAGCTGTTTTTT. It is translated as CASSRTSEITGELFF.

The rearrangement joins TRBV6-2 or TRBV6-3 to TRBJ1-5; D unclear. Germline V gene lookup returns CDR1 MNHEY and CDR2 SVGEGT. Trimming took 5 bases from V and 0 from J, leaving 14 bases between them. The CDR3 totals 16 residues. CDR3 in DNA: TGTGCCAGCAGTCACAACATGCGATATAGCAATCAGCCCCAGCATTTT. This sequence encodes CASSHNMRYSNQPQHF.

The chain combines TRBV18 with TRBJ2-7, with a weak D call TRBD2 (6 bases). Germline CDR1 reads KGHSH; CDR2 reads LQKENI. CDR3 length: 15 amino acids. Trimming cost V 6 bases and J 0 bases, with 15 bases left between them. In DNA form, the CDR3 reads TGTGCCAGCTCGGAGGGCCCCGGCACCTCCTACGAGCAGTACTTC. Its translation: CASSEGPGTSYEQYF.

This clone was found once. The chain carries TRBV7-9 and TRBJ1-1; D call uncertain. The CDR3 is made up of 12 amino acids. Trimming took 0 bases from V and 6 from J, leaving 5 bases between them. The germline gives CDR1 SEHNR, CDR2 FQNEAQ (reference sequence). CDR3 in amino acids: CASSLALAEAFF. The CDR3, as DNA: TGTGCCAGCAGCTTAGCCCTAGCTGAAGCTTTCTTT.

The V and J genes are TRBV27 and TRBJ1-5, with D unresolved. V gave up 3 bases and J gave up 6 bases, with 9 bases separating them. Germline V gives CDR1 MNHEY, CDR2 SMNVEV (reference sequence). The CDR3 totals 13 residues. This chain's CDR3 is CASSLNWVQPQHF. The DNA for the CDR3 is TGTGCCAGCAGTTTGAATTGGGTTCAGCCCCAGCATTTT.

The chain carries TRBV4-2 and TRBJ2-2; D might be TRBD1 (5 bases). In germline, CDR1 is LGHNA, CDR2 YNFKEQ. The germline V and J ends were trimmed by 5 bases and 2 bases, with 9 bases remaining between them. The CDR3 length is 14 residues. The CDR3 protein is CASSEQANTGELFF. Here the CDR3 DNA reads TGTGCCAGCAGCGAACAGGCTAACACCGGGGAGCTGTTTTTT.

The V gene is TRBV2, the J gene TRBJ2-1; TRBD2 matches 16 bases. The CDR3 consists of 15 residues. V dropped 6 bases and J dropped 8; count of bases not matched to a gene: 4. Germline V gene data show CDR1 as SNHLY and CDR2 as FYNNEI. DNA of the CDR3: TGTGCCAGCAGGGGACTAGCGGGGGGGCTCGATGAGCAGTTCTTC. Amino acids: CASRGLAGGLDEQFF.

The chain recombines TRBV30 with TRBJ1-5, with a possible D match to TRBD1 (6 bases). The V end was cut by 2 bases, the J end by 3 bases, with 14 bases between. The CDR3 extends over 15 amino acids. Per the germline V gene, CDR1 is GTSNPN and CDR2 is SVGIG (reference sequence). CDR3 loop: CAWSSLTGTNQPQHF. The CDR3 nucleotides are TGTGCCTGGAGTTCGCTTACAGGGACCAATCAGCCCCAGCATTTT.

This clone was counted a single time. The chain has TRBV5-4 and TRBJ1-2, with D hard to call. This CDR3 is 12 amino acids long. V was cut by 0 bases and J by 8 bases, with 8 bases left in between. Germline V gene sequence: CDR1 SGHNT, CDR2 YYREEE (reference sequence). The CDR3 DNA sequence: TGTGCCAGCAGCTTGGAACTAGTAGGCTACACCTTC. Translation gives CASSLELVGYTF. Using reference TRBV5-4 and TRBJ1-2 for the parts outside the CDR3, the full variable domain is ETGVTQSPTHLIKTRGQQVTLRCSSQSGHNTVSWYQQALGQGPQFIFQYYREEENGRGNFPPRFSGLQFPNYSSELNVNALELDDSALYLCASSLELVGYTFGSGTRLTVV.